A single sample gave rise to the 22 T cell receptor beta chains below, sequenced in a study of shared clonotypes between healthy human individuals. Profiling relied on immunoSEQ multiplex PCR, and the TCRdb table lists in-frame clones only, not all of them. The sample comprises approximately 2.5 million clones, 90% to 95% of which are singletons, and 0.36% rests with the top ten. Source material: naive CD4+ T cells from PBMCs. Noted subset: CD45RA+ positively selected. Every receptor here comes from a man between 18 and 29 years old in good health. Some clones in this sample may be carry-over from other donors' samples.

The chain links TRBV7-9 to TRBJ2-1; D is tentatively TRBD1 or TRBD2 (5 bases each). Trimming took off 0 bases at V and 8 bases at J, with 11 bases between the two ends. CDR3 length: 14 amino acids. The V gene's germline CDR1 is SEHNR and CDR2 FQNEAQ (reference sequence). The CDR3 loop is CASSLADGAYEQFF. The CDR3 coding sequence is TGTGCCAGCAGCTTAGCCGACGGGGCCTATGAGCAGTTCTTC.

The rearrangement joins TRBV9 to TRBJ2-1; D assignment may be TRBD1 or TRBD2 (6 bases each). The CDR3 consists of 14 residues. The V end lost 2 bases, the J end lost 5 bases, and 11 bases lay between the germline ends. In germline, CDR1 is SGDLS, CDR2 YYNGEE. CDR3 bases: TGTGCCAGCAGCGTCTCGGGGGCCGACAATGAGCAGTTCTTC. Its translation is CASSVSGADNEQFF.

The chain carries TRBV19 and TRBJ2-5, with D tentatively TRBD2 (5 bases). This CDR3 has 16 amino acids. Trimming took 5 bases from V and 0 from J, leaving 16 bases between them. Germline-derived CDR1 and CDR2 are LNHDA and SQIVND (reference sequence). The CDR3 is CASSARRRGYQETQYF. The CDR3 DNA is TGTGCCAGTAGTGCCCGTAGGAGAGGGTACCAAGAGACCCAGTACTTC.

The V call is TRBV6-1, the J call TRBJ1-1, with unresolved D. This CDR3 has 14 residues. Per germline, CDR1 MNHNS and CDR2 SASEGT. V lost 3 bases, J lost 5 bases, and 13 bases lay in between. DNA of the CDR3: TGTGCCAGCAGTGAGGGGAACACCTATACTGAAGCTTTCTTT. Amino acid sequence: CASSEGNTYTEAFF.

The chain combines TRBV28 with TRBJ1-1; D may be TRBD1 (5 bases). The germline V gene encodes CDR1 MDHEN and CDR2 SYDVKM. The CDR3 consists of 16 residues. V gave up 1 base and J gave up 0 bases, with 12 bases separating them. CDR3 bases: TGTGCCAGCAGTTTATTTGTACAGGCCGTGAACACTGAAGCTTTCTTT. Translated, it gives CASSLFVQAVNTEAFF. The full variable domain, its missing parts supplied by reference TRBV28 and TRBJ1-1, is DVKVTQSSRYLVKRTGEKVFLECVQDMDHENMFWYRQDPGLGLRLIYFSYDVKMKEKGDIPEGYSVSREKKERFSLILESASTNQTSMYLCASSLFVQAVNTEAFFGQGTRLTVV.

The J gene is TRBJ2-1, the V gene TRBV6-6, with a tentative D call TRBD1 (6 bases). In germline, CDR1 is MNHNY, CDR2 SVGAGI (reference sequence). The CDR3 spans 13 residues. V was pared by 6 bases and J by 4 bases, with 10 bases between. The CDR3 sequence: CASRTGIYNEQFF. DNA for the CDR3: TGTGCCAGCAGAACAGGGATTTACAATGAGCAGTTCTTC.

The chain combines TRBV7-9 with TRBJ1-1; a possible D gene is TRBD1 (6 bases). Trimming cost V 2 bases and J 1 base, with 14 bases left between them. Germline CDR1 and CDR2: SEHNR and FQNEAQ (reference sequence). The CDR3 has 16 residues. The CDR3: CASSLWGAPRNTEAFF. DNA for the CDR3: TGTGCCAGCAGCTTATGGGGGGCCCCGAGGAACACTGAAGCTTTCTTT.

This chain connects TRBV6-5 to TRBJ1-1, with 8 bases aligning to TRBD1. This CDR3 has 15 amino acids. The V segment lost 4 bases and the J segment 2 bases; nucleotides outside the gene matches: 6. Germline assignment: CDR1 MNHEY and CDR2 SVGAGI. Here the CDR3 DNA reads TGTGCCAGCAGTTCAGGGGGCGCTAGTAACACTGAAGCTTTCTTT. Translating gives CASSSGGASNTEAFF.

The V call is TRBV28, the J call TRBJ1-1, with D unclear. The CDR3 has 11 amino acids. V dropped 9 bases and J dropped 8 bases, with 13 bases sitting between them. The germline CDR1 and CDR2 sequences are MDHEN and SYDVKM. The CDR3 loop reads CASAERPEAFF. The CDR3 DNA follows: TGTGCCAGTGCGGAGCGGCCCGAAGCTTTCTTT.

As regards this clone: This sample also contains other DNA sequences that code for the same CDR3. The chain is built from TRBV28 and TRBJ2-5; no reliable D call. The germline V and J ends were trimmed by 1 base and 5 bases, with 8 bases remaining between them. The V gene's germline CDR1 is MDHEN and CDR2 SYDVKM. CDR3 length: 13 residues. Here the CDR3 reads CASSLSGSETQYF. CDR3 DNA: TGTGCCAGCAGTTTATCAGGCTCGGAGACCCAGTACTTC.

This clone has a single count. Other DNA variants within this sample encode the same CDR3. The CDR3 nucleotides read TGTGCCAGCAGCTTCGGGACAGACAATGAGCAGTTCTTC. As protein: CASSFGTDNEQFF. This rearrangement joins TRBV7-3 to TRBJ2-1, with 7 bases fitting TRBD1. V lost 3 bases, J lost 5 bases, and 1 base stayed unmatched. CDR1 and CDR2 from the germline V gene are SGHTA and FQGTGA. The CDR3 consists of 13 residues.

This rearrangement joins TRBV14 to TRBJ2-1; no clear D. The CDR3 has 14 amino acids. Germline CDR1 is SGHDN and CDR2 is FVKESK. The germline V and J ends were trimmed by 0 bases and 3 bases, with 6 bases remaining between them. The CDR3 DNA sequence: TGTGCCAGCAGCCAAGATTGGAACTACAATGAGCAGTTCTTC. Its protein product is CASSQDWNYNEQFF.

The rearrangement joins TRBV29-1 to TRBJ1-1, with 8 bases aligning to TRBD1. This CDR3 has 18 residues. Germline V lookup: CDR1 SQVTM, CDR2 ANQGSEA. Trimming removed 0 bases from V and 1 base from J; junction bases left unmatched: 13. The CDR3 DNA follows: TGCAGCGTTGAAGAGGTGTGGGACAGGAGTAGTAGGAACACTGAAGCTTTCTTT. Its translation is CSVEEVWDRSSRNTEAFF.

This clone has just one count. Different DNA sequences within this sample yield the same CDR3. The chain has TRBV2 and TRBJ2-7, with 9 bases aligning to TRBD2. The germline CDR1 and CDR2 sequences are SNHLY and FYNNEI. This CDR3 region has 14 residues. Germline trimming cut 3 bases from V and 4 bases from J; bases unmatched to any gene: 4. CDR3 sequence (DNA): TGTGCCAGCAGTGAGACTAGCGGAGTTTACGAGCAGTACTTC. Translated, it gives CASSETSGVYEQYF.

This chain links TRBV4-2 with TRBJ2-6; 9 bases map to TRBD1. The V segment lost 4 bases and the J segment 3 bases; nucleotides outside the gene matches: 7. This CDR3 is 17 amino acids long. From germline, CDR1 is LGHNA and CDR2 YNFKEQ. The CDR3 loop reads CASSPGTGTYGANVLTF. The CDR3 DNA follows: TGTGCCAGCAGCCCCGGGACAGGGACTTATGGGGCCAACGTCCTGACTTTC.

The chain joins TRBV28 to TRBJ1-4, with D tentatively TRBD1 (6 bases). Trimming cost V 6 bases and J 6 bases, with 17 bases left between them. Germline CDR1 and CDR2: MDHEN and SYDVKM. The length of the CDR3 is 15 residues. The CDR3 coding sequence is TGTGCCAGCAGCCTTGGGGGCCTCCGACATGAAAAACTGTTTTTT. Its protein product is CASSLGGLRHEKLFF. The full variable domain, completed using reference TRBV28 and TRBJ1-4, is DVKVTQSSRYLVKRTGEKVFLECVQDMDHENMFWYRQDPGLGLRLIYFSYDVKMKEKGDIPEGYSVSREKKERFSLILESASTNQTSMYLCASSLGGLRHEKLFFGSGTQLSVL.

Comment on this clone: Within the sample, other DNA sequences also encode this same CDR3. The CDR3 spells CASSYRGYNEQFF. The CDR3, as DNA: TGTGCCAGCAGTTACCGCGGGTACAATGAGCAGTTCTTC. This rearrangement joins TRBV6-5 to TRBJ2-1; tentatively, D is TRBD2 (5 bases). Germline values: CDR1 MNHEY, CDR2 SVGAGI. The CDR3 extends over 13 amino acids. V shed 2 bases and J shed 4 bases, with 6 bases lying between them.

The chain joins TRBV5-4 to TRBJ2-1; TRBD2 matches at 10 bases. Unmatched junction bases numbered 19, after V lost 3 bases and J lost 10 bases. CDR1 and CDR2 (germline): SGHNT, YYREEE (reference sequence). This CDR3 is built from 18 residues. As DNA, the CDR3 is TGTGCCAGCAGCTCGGATCCGGGGGGAGCGGGAGGGCCGTGGGAGCAGTTCTTC. It yields the protein CASSSDPGGAGGPWEQFF.

The chain couples TRBV6-5 to TRBJ1-2, with a weak D call TRBD1 (5 bases). Germline loops: CDR1 MNHEY, CDR2 SVGAGI. The CDR3 sequence is 13 residues long. The V and J ends lost 5 bases and 1 base respectively, with 8 bases between them. The CDR3 DNA reads TGTGCCAGCAGTCGACAGATTAACTATGGCTACACCTTC. Its translation is CASSRQINYGYTF.

The rearrangement joins TRBV6-1 to TRBJ1-3; TRBD1 is a possible D gene (5 bases). This CDR3 spans 14 amino acids. V was trimmed by 5 bases and J by 2 bases, leaving 10 bases between them. The germline V gene has CDR1 MNHNS and CDR2 SASEGT. The chain's CDR3 is CASSRTGPGNTIYF. CDR3 bases: TGTGCCAGCAGTCGTACAGGCCCTGGAAACACCATATATTTT.

This clone was found once. The chain combines TRBV13 with TRBJ2-7; D unclear. The CDR3 is 13 residues long. Trimming left V 3 bases short and J 3 bases short, with 9 bases between. Germline V CDR1 and CDR2: PRHDT, FYEKMQ (reference sequence). CDR3 protein: CASSFSGVYEQYF. CDR3 bases: TGTGCCAGCAGCTTTTCTGGGGTCTACGAGCAGTACTTC.

The V and J genes are TRBV5-1 and TRBJ2-1, with a possible D match to TRBD2 (5 bases). Trimming took off 0 bases at V and 5 bases at J, with 12 bases between the two ends. The CDR3 consists of 15 residues. Looked up from germline, CDR1 is SGHRS and CDR2 is YFSETQ. The CDR3 DNA follows: TGCGCCAGCAGCTTGGGGTTAGCGTTTGACAATGAGCAGTTCTTC. Residues: CASSLGLAFDNEQFF.